This T cell receptor (beta chain) was captured by sequencing in a study of CD8 T cells in ankylosing spondylitis. Overall study findings and caveats: A motif in TCR beta, a set of under ten highly homologous variants, appeared characteristic of ankylosing spondylitis blood.

TCRdb redid the calling of the 5' RACE reads with MiXCR, one entry per CDR3 protein. This sample carries 380,000 or so distinct CDR3 sequences, 20% to 25% of them seen once, and the ten largest clones take around 13%. Points on this clonotype: The antigen is not known.

The CDR3 extends over 13 amino acids. Sequencing was performed on blood, either unsorted or a sorted T cell fraction (not recorded which). This clonotype originated in a male donor with ankylosing spondylitis or in good health (not recorded which). V gene TRBV12-3 or TRBV12-4 combines with J gene TRBJ2-2; either TRBD1 or TRBD2 may fit D (6 bases each). CDR3 sequence (DNA): TGTGCTTATCTGGAGGGGGTCCCCGGGGAGCTGTTTTTT. Encoded protein: CAYLEGVPGELFF.